Following are 18 T cell receptor beta chains from one sample sequenced in a study of blood T cells in healthy people across ages. A J-beta primer mix and a sample-barcoded 5' primer were used in a second PCR of about 6 to 12 cycles. TCRdb analysed the 5' RACE reads with MiXCR anew, one entry per CDR3 protein. Here the sample spans over 700,000 distinct CDR3 sequences, roughly 25% being singletons. This sample was also put to use in a study of T cells of mothers and their children.

Material for sequencing was blood. The receptors here all came from a boy younger than 18 in good health.

This chain joins TRBV28 and TRBJ2-3; 7 nucleotides line up with TRBD2. V dropped 5 bases and J dropped 1; count of bases not matched to a gene: 9. CDR3 size: 16 residues. Germline lookup yields CDR1 MDHEN and CDR2 SYDVKM. The CDR3 region has the DNA TGTGCCAGCAGTCCGACCCCGGGGAGGGGCACAGATACGCAGTATTTT. It is translated as CASSPTPGRGTDTQYF.

The rearrangement joins TRBV4-2 to TRBJ2-7; TRBD1 matches at 7 bases. The CDR3 contains 15 residues. Germline CDR1 is LGHNA and CDR2 is YNFKEQ. The ends lost 2 bases at V and 5 bases at J; junction bases unmatched: 9. As DNA, the CDR3 is TGTGCCAGCAGCCAATTAGGGACAGAGGCCCACGAGCAGTACTTC. It is translated as CASSQLGTEAHEQYF.

The genes are TRBV6-1 and TRBJ2-7, with D unresolved. The CDR3 covers 20 residues. Germline-derived CDR1 and CDR2 are MNHNS and SASEGT. V was shortened by 3 bases and J by 4 bases, with 31 bases between the two germline ends. The CDR3 region is CASSDRPSLKFAKISYEQYF. The CDR3, as DNA: TGTGCCAGCAGTGACCGACCCTCTCTCAAGTTTGCGAAGATCTCATACGAGCAGTACTTC.

Here the CDR3 reads CASSQHKTGSCGYTF. The DNA of the CDR3 is TGTGCCAGCAGCCAACATAAGACAGGGTCCTGTGGCTACACCTTC. The J gene is TRBJ1-2, the V gene TRBV3-1; TRBD1 aligns across 7 bases. The CDR3 consists of 15 residues. The V and J ends lost 2 bases and 7 bases, in that order; junction bases with no gene match: 10. From germline, CDR1 is LGHDT and CDR2 YNNKEL (reference sequence).

This clonotype has only a few counts. The rearrangement joins TRBV25-1 to TRBJ2-7; D unresolved. The germline gives CDR1 MGHDK, CDR2 SYGVNS. CDR3 length equals 14 residues. The V end lost 7 bases, the J end lost 2 bases, and 15 bases lay between the germline ends. The CDR3 protein is CASNGKGRTYEQYF. The CDR3, as DNA: TGTGCCAGCAATGGGAAGGGTAGGACCTACGAGCAGTACTTC.

This clonotype was seen more than once but under ten times. The chain carries TRBV29-1 and TRBJ2-5, with 7 bases that match TRBD1. Germline V CDR1 and CDR2: SQVTM, ANQGSEA. V was clipped by 4 bases and J by 1 base; unmatched bases: 3. This CDR3 spans 13 amino acids. CDR3 amino acids: CSVGQGIQETQYF. In DNA form, the CDR3 reads TGCAGCGTTGGACAGGGAATCCAAGAGACCCAGTACTTC.

V usage is TRBV7-2 and J usage is TRBJ2-3; 8 nucleotides align to TRBD1. The CDR3 spans 13 residues. CDR1 and CDR2 from the germline V gene are SGHTA and FQGNSA. Trimming took 9 bases from V and 2 from J; bases not matched to a gene: 4. The CDR3 reads CASTGGTTDTQYF. CDR3 nucleotides: TGTGCCAGTACAGGGGGGACCACAGATACGCAGTATTTT. The whole variable domain, filled in from reference TRBV7-2 and TRBJ2-3, reads GAGVSQSPSNKVTEKGKDVELRCDPISGHTALYWYRQSLGQGLEFLIYFQGNSAPDKSGLPSDRFSAERTGGSVSTLTIQRTQQEDSAVYLCASTGGTTDTQYFGPGTRLTVL.

The table lists this clonotype with many counts. V usage is TRBV7-9 and J usage is TRBJ2-5; D is uncertain. The CDR3 is 13 residues long. V was shortened by 3 bases and J by 3 bases, with 8 bases between the two germline ends. The germline V gene encodes CDR1 SEHNR and CDR2 FQNEAQ (reference sequence). The CDR3 DNA reads as TGTGCCAGCAGCTTCAGTGCAGAAGAGACCCAGTACTTC. Amino acids: CASSFSAEETQYF.

The chain has TRBV11-2 and TRBJ2-5; D might be TRBD1 (5 bases). From germline, CDR1 is SGHAT and CDR2 FQNNGV. Deletions cut 6 bases from V and 7 bases from J, with 15 bases between. This CDR3 has 13 amino acids. CDR3 amino acids: CASRGAGIGTQYF. The CDR3 coding sequence is TGTGCCAGCAGAGGGGCAGGGATCGGGACCCAGTACTTC.

V and J are TRBV2 and TRBJ2-4; TRBD1 aligns across 9 bases. CDR1 is SNHLY, CDR2 FYNNEI, per germline. V lost 5 bases to trimming and J lost 0 bases; unmatched junction nucleotides: 11. There are 18 residues in the CDR3. The CDR3 coding sequence is TGTGCCAGCAGTCCCCTGGACAGGGGACCTCTAGCCAAAAACATTCAGTACTTC. This codes for CASSPLDRGPLAKNIQYF. Based on the CDR3 plus reference TRBV2 and TRBJ2-4, the full variable domain is EPEVTQTPSHQVTQMGQEVILRCVPISNHLYFYWYRQILGQKVEFLVSFYNNEISEKSEIFDDQFSVERPDGSNFTLKIRSTKLEDSAMYFCASSPLDRGPLAKNIQYFGAGTRLSVL.

J is TRBJ2-5 and V is TRBV7-2; either TRBD1 or TRBD2 may fit D (5 bases each). Germline assignment: CDR1 SGHTA and CDR2 FQGNSA. V was clipped by 0 bases and J by 5 bases, with 16 bases between them. The CDR3 covers 16 residues. CDR3 DNA sequence: TGTGCCAGCAGCTTAGCGGGGCCGGGAAGCAGGGAGACCCAGTACTTC. It encodes CASSLAGPGSRETQYF. The full variable domain, with the rest looked up from reference TRBV7-2 and TRBJ2-5, is GAGVSQSPSNKVTEKGKDVELRCDPISGHTALYWYRQSLGQGLEFLIYFQGNSAPDKSGLPSDRFSAERTGGSVSTLTIQRTQQEDSAVYLCASSLAGPGSRETQYFGPGTRLLVL.

The table lists this clonotype with a few counts. V gene TRBV9 combines with J gene TRBJ2-5; 14 nucleotides match TRBD2. Matching the DNA end better, TRBJ2-1 makes the J call doubtful. The CDR3 consists of 15 residues. CDR1 and CDR2 (germline): SGDLS, YYNGEE. The CDR3 region has the DNA TGTGCCAGCTCCGGGACTAGCGGGGGTTACAATGAGCAGTTCTTC. Protein product: CASSGTSGGYNEQFF.

This clonotype was counted a few times. The chain carries TRBV6-1 and TRBJ1-1; a weak D match, TRBD1 (5 bases). This CDR3 has 15 amino acids. V lost 10 bases, J lost 3 bases, and 21 bases lay in between. Germline V gene lookup returns CDR1 MNHNS and CDR2 SASEGT. CDR3 nucleotide sequence: TGTGCCACCTCTAAAGGGCCAGGGAGGGACACTGAAGCTTTCTTT. Its protein is CATSKGPGRDTEAFF.

This clonotype was found many times. The chain employs TRBV9 and TRBJ2-3, with unresolved D. Germline CDR1 and CDR2: SGDLS and YYNGEE. Trimming stripped 3 bases from V and 0 bases from J, with 5 bases between. The CDR3 covers 13 residues. CDR3 residues: CASSGTSTDTQYF. Written as DNA, the CDR3 is TGTGCCAGCAGCGGTACTAGCACAGATACGCAGTATTTT. Based on the CDR3 plus reference TRBV9 and TRBJ2-3, the full variable domain is DSGVTQTPKHLITATGQRVTLRCSPRSGDLSVYWYQQSLDQGLQFLIQYYNGEERAKGNILERFSAQQFPDLHSELNLSSLELGDSALYFCASSGTSTDTQYFGPGTRLTVL.

The chain is built from TRBV20-1 and TRBJ1-2; the D gene is possibly TRBD1 (6 bases). The CDR3 is made up of 13 amino acids. V lost 6 bases and J lost 4, with 15 bases in between. Germline V gene sequence: CDR1 DFQATT, CDR2 SNEGSKA (reference sequence). CDR3 amino acids: CSAKEEGVYGYTF. The CDR3 nucleotides read TGCAGTGCCAAAGAAGAGGGGGTCTATGGCTACACCTTC.

The V gene is TRBV29-1, the J gene TRBJ1-1, with D unclear. Deletions cut 2 bases from V and 2 bases from J, with 9 bases between. The CDR3 runs 13 residues. The germline V gene has CDR1 SQVTM and CDR2 ANQGSEA. CDR3 sequence: CSVESEINTEAFF. The CDR3 DNA follows: TGCAGCGTTGAATCCGAGATCAACACTGAAGCTTTCTTT.

This chain links TRBV20-1 with TRBJ2-7; 8 nucleotides align to TRBD1. V was pared by 2 bases and J by 2 bases, with 11 bases of the junction left unmatched. The CDR3 length is 16 residues. CDR1 DFQATT and CDR2 SNEGSKA come from the germline V gene (reference sequence). In DNA, the CDR3 is TGCAGTGCTAGAAATAAACGGACAGGGTCAACCTACGAGCAGTACTTC. This codes for CSARNKRTGSTYEQYF.

This clonotype was seen ten or more times. CDR3 nucleotides: TGCAGCGTCCGGGATGGGGAGAATGAAAAACTGTTTTTT. It specifies CSVRDGENEKLFF. This chain uses TRBV29-1 with TRBJ1-4; D is unclear. The CDR3 has 13 amino acids. Trimming removed 6 bases from V and 5 bases from J, with 13 bases in between. Looked up from germline, CDR1 is SQVTM and CDR2 is ANQGSEA. The whole variable domain, remainder taken from reference TRBV29-1 and TRBJ1-4, is SAVISQKPSRDICQRGTSLTIQCQVDSQVTMMFWYRQQPGQSLTLIATANQGSEATYESGFVIDKFPISRPNLTFSTLTVSNMSPEDSSIYLCSVRDGENEKLFFGSGTQLSVL.